This T cell receptor beta chain came from a study of T-cell memory formation after mild COVID-19. Broader study findings: From day 15 to 85, contracting clones were balanced between CD4 and CD8, whereas later expanders leaned toward CD4+. Pre-infection memory carried some responding clones, suggesting that cross-reactive memory joined.

This clonotype was counted only a few times. What it recognizes is unknown. Germline CDR1 is SEHNR and CDR2 is FQNEAQ (reference sequence). V lost 5 bases and J lost 4; bases outside the gene matches: 7. CDR3 length equals 14 residues. Using constant-segment primers, 5'RACE produced TCR alpha and TCR beta cDNA libraries carrying sample barcodes and UMIs. TCRdb passed the 5' RACE reads through MiXCR, listing each CDR3 protein once. Of 530,000 or so distinct CDR3 sequences listed, roughly 17% were seen once; the top ten hold approximately 8.1%. The chain combines TRBV7-9 with TRBJ1-2, with TRBD1 identical over 7 bases. This receptor was obtained from an adult woman who had mild COVID-19 (a few samples of this study predate the infection). Cell type and time point are not known. The sequencing input was PBMCs or a T cell subset sorted from them (not recorded which). CDR3 bases: TGTGCCAGCAGCGGGGACAGTCCTAGCTATGGCTACACCTTC. Amino acid sequence: CASSGDSPSYGYTF.